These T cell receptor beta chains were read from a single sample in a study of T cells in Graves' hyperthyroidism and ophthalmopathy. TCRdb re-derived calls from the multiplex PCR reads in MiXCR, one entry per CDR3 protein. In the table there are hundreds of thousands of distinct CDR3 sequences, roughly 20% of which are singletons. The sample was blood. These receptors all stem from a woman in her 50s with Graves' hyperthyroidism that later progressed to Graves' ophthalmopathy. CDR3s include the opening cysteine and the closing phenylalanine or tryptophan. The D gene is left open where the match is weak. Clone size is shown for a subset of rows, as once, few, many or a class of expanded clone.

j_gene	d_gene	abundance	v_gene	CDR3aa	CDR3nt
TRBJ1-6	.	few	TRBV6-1	CASSATGGNSPLHF	TGTGCCAGCAGTGCCACAGGAGGGAATTCACCCCTCCACTTT
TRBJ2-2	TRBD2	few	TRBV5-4	CASSVGLAGDPNTGELFF	TGTGCCAGCAGCGTGGGACTAGCGGGAGACCCGAACACCGGGGAGCTGTTTTTT
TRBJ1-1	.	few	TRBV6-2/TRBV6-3	CASSYSLGNTEAFF	TGTGCCAGCAGTTACTCGTTGGGGAACACTGAAGCTTTCTTT
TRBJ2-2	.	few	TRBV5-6	CASSLAGQGINTGELFF	TGTGCCAGCAGCTTGGCCGGGCAGGGTATTAACACCGGGGAGCTGTTTTTT
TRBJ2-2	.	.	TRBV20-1	CSARTPNTGELFF	TGCAGTGCGCGGACTCCCAACACCGGGGAGCTGTTTTTT
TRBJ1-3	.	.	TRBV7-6	CASSLSFTSRGIGNTIYF	TGTGCCAGCAGCTTATCCTTTACTTCGAGGGGGATAGGAAACACCATATATTTT
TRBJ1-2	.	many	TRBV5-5	CASSLKDSYGYTF	TGTGCCAGCAGCTTGAAAGACAGCTATGGCTACACCTTC
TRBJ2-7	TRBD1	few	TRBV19	CASSSGQLFYEQYF	TGTGCCAGTAGTTCGGGACAGCTTTTCTACGAGCAGTACTTC
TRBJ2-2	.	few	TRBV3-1	CASSHLLVTAEGTGELFF	TGTGCCAGCAGCCATCTTCTGGTCACAGCTGAGGGCACCGGGGAGCTGTTTTTT
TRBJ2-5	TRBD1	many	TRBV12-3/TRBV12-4	CASSPGTGGYETQYF	TGTGCCAGCAGCCCCGGGACAGGGGGCTACGAGACCCAGTACTTC
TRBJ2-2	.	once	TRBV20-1	CSAREGPMGTGELFF	TGCAGTGCTAGAGAGGGGCCCATGGGAACCGGGGAGCTGTTTTTT
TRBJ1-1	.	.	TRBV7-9	CASSPPEAFF	TGTGCCAGCAGTCCCCCTGAAGCTTTCTTT
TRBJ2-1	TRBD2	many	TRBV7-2	CASSLQRGARNEQFF	TGTGCCAGCAGCCTACAGCGGGGGGCCAGGAATGAGCAGTTCTTC
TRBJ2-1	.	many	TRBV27	CASSSRQTTGNNEQFF	TGTGCCAGCAGTTCTCGGCAAACGACAGGCAACAATGAGCAGTTCTTC
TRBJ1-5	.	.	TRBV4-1	CASSQEWGLRNQPQHF	TGCGCCAGCAGCCAAGAATGGGGATTGCGAAATCAGCCCCAGCATTTT
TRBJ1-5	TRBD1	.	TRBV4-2	CASSQETDRVINQPQHF	TGTGCCAGCAGCCAAGAAACAGACAGGGTGATTAATCAGCCCCAGCATTTT
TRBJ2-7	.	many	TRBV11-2	CASSFDLLYEQYF	TGTGCCAGCAGCTTCGATCTACTCTACGAGCAGTACTTC
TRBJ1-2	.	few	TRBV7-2	CASSLGVGASNYGYTF	TGTGCCAGCAGCTTAGGGGTAGGGGCATCTAACTATGGCTACACCTTC
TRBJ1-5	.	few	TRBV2	CASNDLFNQPQHF	TGTGCCAGCAACGACCTTTTTAATCAACCCCAGCATTTT
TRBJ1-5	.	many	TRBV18	CASSSRDNQPQHF	TGTGCCAGCTCATCCAGGGACAATCAGCCCCAGCATTTT
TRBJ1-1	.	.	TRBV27	CASSYRGNMNTEAFF	TGTGCCAGCAGTTACCGAGGGAACATGAACACTGAAGCTTTCTTT
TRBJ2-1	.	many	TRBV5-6	CASSSPQGPDEQFF	TGTGCCAGCAGCTCCCCCCAGGGCCCGGATGAGCAGTTCTTC
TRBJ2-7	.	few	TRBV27	CASSGLNYEQYF	TGTGCCAGCAGTGGGCTTAACTACGAGCAGTACTTC
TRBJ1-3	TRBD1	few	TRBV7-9	CASSFGQGRGNTIYF	TGTGCCAGCAGCTTCGGACAGGGGAGAGGAAACACCATATATTTT
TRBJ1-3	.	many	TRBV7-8	CASSRVGSGNTIYF	TGTGCCAGCAGCCGAGTGGGGTCTGGAAACACCATATATTTT
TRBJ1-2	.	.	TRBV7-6	CASSLDGPDYGYTF	TGTGCCAGCAGCTTAGACGGTCCGGACTATGGCTACACCTTC
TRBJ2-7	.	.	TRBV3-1	CASSLRFGVSSYEQYF	TGTGCCAGCAGCCTCCGGTTCGGCGTGAGCTCCTACGAGCAGTACTTC
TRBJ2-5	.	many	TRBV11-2	CASNGPLQETQYF	TGTGCCAGCAACGGGCCGCTCCAAGAGACCCAGTACTTC
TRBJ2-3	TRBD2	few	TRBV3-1	CASSPRLASGGADTQYF	TGTGCCAGCAGCCCTCGGTTGGCTAGCGGGGGGGCAGATACGCAGTATTTT
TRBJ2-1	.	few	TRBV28	CASSSRINEQFF	TGTGCCAGCAGTTCACGGATCAATGAGCAGTTCTTC
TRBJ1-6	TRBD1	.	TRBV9	CASSVVPSGQANNSPLHF	TGTGCCAGCAGCGTAGTTCCCTCGGGACAGGCAAATAATTCACCCCTCCACTTT
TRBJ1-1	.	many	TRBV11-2	CASSFGTYNTEAFF	TGTGCCAGCAGCTTTGGGACCTACAACACTGAAGCTTTCTTT
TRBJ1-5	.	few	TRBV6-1	CASSEAEDIQPQHF	TGTGCCAGCAGTGAAGCTGAAGACATTCAGCCCCAGCATTTT
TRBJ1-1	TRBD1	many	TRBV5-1	CASSRTGGSTEAFF	TGCGCCAGCAGCAGGACAGGGGGTAGCACTGAAGCTTTCTTT
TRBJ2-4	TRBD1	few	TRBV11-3	CASSQTTGGIAKNIQYF	TGTGCCAGCAGTCAAACGACAGGGGGCATTGCCAAAAACATTCAGTACTTC